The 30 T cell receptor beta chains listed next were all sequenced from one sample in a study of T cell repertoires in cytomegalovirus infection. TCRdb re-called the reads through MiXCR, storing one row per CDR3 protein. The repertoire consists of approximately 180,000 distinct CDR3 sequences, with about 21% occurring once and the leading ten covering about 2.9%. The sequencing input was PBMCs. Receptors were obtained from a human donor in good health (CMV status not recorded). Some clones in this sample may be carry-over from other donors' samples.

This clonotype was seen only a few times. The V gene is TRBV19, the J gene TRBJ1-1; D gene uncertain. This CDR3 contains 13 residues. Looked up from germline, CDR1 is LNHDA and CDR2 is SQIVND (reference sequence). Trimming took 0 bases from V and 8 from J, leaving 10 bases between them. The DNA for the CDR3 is TGTGCCAGTAGTATAGATCGTCGAGGGGAAGCTTTCTTT. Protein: CASSIDRRGEAFF.

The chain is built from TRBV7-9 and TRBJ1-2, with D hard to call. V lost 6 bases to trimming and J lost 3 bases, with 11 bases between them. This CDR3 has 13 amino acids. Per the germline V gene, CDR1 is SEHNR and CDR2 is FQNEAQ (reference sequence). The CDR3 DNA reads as TGTGCCAGCAGTTCGAGGGATTACTATGGCTACACCTTC. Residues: CASSSRDYYGYTF.

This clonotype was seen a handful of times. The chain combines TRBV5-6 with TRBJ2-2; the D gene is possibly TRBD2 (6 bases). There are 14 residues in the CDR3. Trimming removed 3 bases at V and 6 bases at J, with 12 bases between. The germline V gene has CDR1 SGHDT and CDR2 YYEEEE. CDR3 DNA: TGTGCCAGCAGCTCGGACTATGGGGCCGGGGAGCTGTTTTTT. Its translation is CASSSDYGAGELFF.

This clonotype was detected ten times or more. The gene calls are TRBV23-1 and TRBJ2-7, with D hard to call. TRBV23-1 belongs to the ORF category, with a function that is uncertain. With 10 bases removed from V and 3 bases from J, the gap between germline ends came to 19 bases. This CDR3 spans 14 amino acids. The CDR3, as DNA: TGCGCCAACCTCGAGAGTGGCAGTCACTACGAGCAGTACTTC. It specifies CANLESGSHYEQYF.

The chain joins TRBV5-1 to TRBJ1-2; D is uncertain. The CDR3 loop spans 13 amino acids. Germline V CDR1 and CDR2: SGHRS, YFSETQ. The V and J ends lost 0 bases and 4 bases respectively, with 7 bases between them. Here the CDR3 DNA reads TGCGCCAGCAGCTTGGGCGGCACCTATGGCTACACCTTC. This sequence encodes CASSLGGTYGYTF.

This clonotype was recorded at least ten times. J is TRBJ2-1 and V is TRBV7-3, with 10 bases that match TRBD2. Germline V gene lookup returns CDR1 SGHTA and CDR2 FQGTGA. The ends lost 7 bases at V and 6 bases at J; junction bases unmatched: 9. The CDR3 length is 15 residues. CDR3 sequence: CASTPLAGVGNEQFF. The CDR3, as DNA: TGTGCCAGCACCCCCCTAGCGGGAGTGGGCAATGAGCAGTTCTTC. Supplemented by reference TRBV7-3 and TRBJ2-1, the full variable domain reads GAGVSQTPSNKVTEKGKYVELRCDPISGHTALYWYRQSLGQGPEFLIYFQGTGAADDSGLPNDRFFAVRPEGSVSTLKIQRTERGDSAVYLCASTPLAGVGNEQFFGPGTRLTVL.

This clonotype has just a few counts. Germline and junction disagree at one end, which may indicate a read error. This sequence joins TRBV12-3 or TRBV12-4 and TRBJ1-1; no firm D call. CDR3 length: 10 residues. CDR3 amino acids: CASSKGRWEF. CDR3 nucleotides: TGTGCCAGCAGTAAAGGACGGTGGGAATTT.

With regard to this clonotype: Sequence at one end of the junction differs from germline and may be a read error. CDR3: CASSSELTGVYRYTF. CDR3 coding DNA: TGTGCCAGCAGCTCTGAACTGACGGGCGTCTATCGCTACACCTTC. The chain recombines TRBV13 with TRBJ1-2, with D unresolved. The CDR3 extends over 15 amino acids. Per germline, CDR1 PRHDT and CDR2 FYEKMQ (reference sequence).

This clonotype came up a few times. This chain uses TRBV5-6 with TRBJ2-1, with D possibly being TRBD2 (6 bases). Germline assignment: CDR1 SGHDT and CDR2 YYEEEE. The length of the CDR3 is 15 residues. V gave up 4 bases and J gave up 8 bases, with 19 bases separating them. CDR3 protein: CASSPPGLHADEQFF. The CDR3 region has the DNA TGTGCCAGCAGCCCCCCGGGACTCCACGCGGATGAGCAGTTCTTC.

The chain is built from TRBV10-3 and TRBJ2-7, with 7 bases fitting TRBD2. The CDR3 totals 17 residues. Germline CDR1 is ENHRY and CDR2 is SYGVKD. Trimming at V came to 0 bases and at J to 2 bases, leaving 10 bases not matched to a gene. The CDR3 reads CAISESGRARPPYEQYF. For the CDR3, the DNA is TGTGCCATCAGTGAGTCGGGGAGGGCCCGACCCCCCTACGAGCAGTACTTC.

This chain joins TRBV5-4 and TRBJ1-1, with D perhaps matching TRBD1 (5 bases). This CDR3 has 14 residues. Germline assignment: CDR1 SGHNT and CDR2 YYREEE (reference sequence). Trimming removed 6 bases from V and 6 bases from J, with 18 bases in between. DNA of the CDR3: TGTGCCAGCATCAGAGGTACAAGGGACGCTGAAGCTTTCTTT. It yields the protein CASIRGTRDAEAFF.

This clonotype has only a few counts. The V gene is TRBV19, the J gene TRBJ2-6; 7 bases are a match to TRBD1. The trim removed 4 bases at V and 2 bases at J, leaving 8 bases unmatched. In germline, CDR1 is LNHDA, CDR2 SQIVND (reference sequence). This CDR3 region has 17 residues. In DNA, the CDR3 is TGTGCCAGTAGTAAGATACAGGGGATTGCTGGGGCCAACGTCCTGACTTTC. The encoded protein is CASSKIQGIAGANVLTF.

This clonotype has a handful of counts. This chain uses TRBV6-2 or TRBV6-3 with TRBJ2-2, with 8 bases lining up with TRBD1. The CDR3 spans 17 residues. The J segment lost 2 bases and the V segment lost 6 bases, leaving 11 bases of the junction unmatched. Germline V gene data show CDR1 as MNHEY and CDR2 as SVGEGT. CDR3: CASRPRGRVANTGELFF. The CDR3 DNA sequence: TGTGCCAGCAGGCCCAGGGGGCGTGTGGCAAACACCGGGGAGCTGTTTTTT.

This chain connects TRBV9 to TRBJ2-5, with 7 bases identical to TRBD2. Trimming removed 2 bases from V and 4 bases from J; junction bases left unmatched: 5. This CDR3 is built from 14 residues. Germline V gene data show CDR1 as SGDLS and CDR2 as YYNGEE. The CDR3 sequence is CASSVFSGAETQYF. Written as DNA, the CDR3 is TGTGCCAGCAGCGTCTTCAGCGGGGCAGAGACCCAGTACTTC.

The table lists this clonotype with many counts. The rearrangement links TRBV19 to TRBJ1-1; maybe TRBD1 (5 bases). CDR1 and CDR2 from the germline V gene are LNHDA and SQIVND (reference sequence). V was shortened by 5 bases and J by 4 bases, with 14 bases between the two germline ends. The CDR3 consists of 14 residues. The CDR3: CASSWGRGVTEAFF. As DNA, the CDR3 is TGTGCCAGTAGTTGGGGAAGAGGGGTCACTGAAGCTTTCTTT.

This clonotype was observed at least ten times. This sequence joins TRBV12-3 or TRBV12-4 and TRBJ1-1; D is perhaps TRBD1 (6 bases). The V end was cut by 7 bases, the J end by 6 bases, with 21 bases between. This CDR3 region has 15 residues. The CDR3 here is CASNPKGQGKAEAFF. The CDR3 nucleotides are TGTGCCAGCAACCCCAAGGGTCAGGGGAAGGCTGAAGCTTTCTTT.

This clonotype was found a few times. In DNA, the CDR3 is TGTGCCAGCAATGCAGGGGGCTCCACCGGGGAGCTGTTTTTT. This codes for CASNAGGSTGELFF. The V call is TRBV6-5, the J call TRBJ2-2; 8 bases agree with TRBD1. The CDR3 totals 14 residues. With V trimmed by 7 bases and J by 4 bases, 5 bases remained unmatched. In germline, CDR1 is MNHEY, CDR2 SVGAGI.

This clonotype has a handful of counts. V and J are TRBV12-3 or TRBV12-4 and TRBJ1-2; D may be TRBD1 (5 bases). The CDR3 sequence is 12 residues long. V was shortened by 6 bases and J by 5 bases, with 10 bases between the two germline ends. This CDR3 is CASSRGGYGYTF. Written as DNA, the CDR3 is TGTGCCAGCAGCCGGGGGGGTTATGGCTACACCTTC.

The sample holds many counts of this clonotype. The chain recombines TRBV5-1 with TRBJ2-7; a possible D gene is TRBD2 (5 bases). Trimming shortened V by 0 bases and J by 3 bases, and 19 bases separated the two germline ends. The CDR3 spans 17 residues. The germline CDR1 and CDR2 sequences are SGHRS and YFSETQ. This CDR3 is CASSLAGQLAGYYEQYF. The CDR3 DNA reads TGCGCCAGCAGCTTGGCCGGCCAATTGGCGGGCTACTACGAGCAGTACTTC.

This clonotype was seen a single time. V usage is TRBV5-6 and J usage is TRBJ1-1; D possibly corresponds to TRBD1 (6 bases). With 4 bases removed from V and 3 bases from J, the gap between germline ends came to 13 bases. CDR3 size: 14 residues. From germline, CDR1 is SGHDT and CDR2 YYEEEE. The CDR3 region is CASSRRGAYTEAFF. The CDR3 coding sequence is TGTGCCAGCAGCCGCAGGGGAGCTTACACTGAAGCTTTCTTT.

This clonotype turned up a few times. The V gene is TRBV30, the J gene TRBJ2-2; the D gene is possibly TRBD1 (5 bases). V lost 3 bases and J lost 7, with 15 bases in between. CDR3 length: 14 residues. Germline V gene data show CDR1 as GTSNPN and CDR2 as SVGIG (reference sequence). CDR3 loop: CAWSRMGRNGELFF. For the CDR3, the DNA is TGTGCCTGGAGCAGGATGGGGCGGAACGGGGAGCTGTTTTTT.

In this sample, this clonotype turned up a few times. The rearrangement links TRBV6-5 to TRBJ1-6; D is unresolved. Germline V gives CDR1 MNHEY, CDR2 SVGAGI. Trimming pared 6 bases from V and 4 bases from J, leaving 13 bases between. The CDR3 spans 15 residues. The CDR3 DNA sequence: TGTGCCAGCAGCACATTGGACGGGTATAATTCACCCCTCCACTTT. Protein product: CASSTLDGYNSPLHF.

CDR3 nucleotides: TGCGCCAGCCGAGGCCCGGTGAAAACAGATACGCAGTATTTT. Protein product: CASRGPVKTDTQYF. The chain carries TRBV5-1 and TRBJ2-3, with no clear D. Looked up from germline, CDR1 is SGHRS and CDR2 is YFSETQ. The CDR3 length is 14 residues. Trimming removed 7 bases from V and 3 bases from J, with 15 bases in between. Supplemented by reference TRBV5-1 and TRBJ2-3, the full variable domain reads KAGVTQTPRYLIKTRGQQVTLSCSPISGHRSVSWYQQTPGQGLQFLFEYFSETQRNKGNFPGRFSGRQFSNSRSEMNVSTLELGDSALYLCASRGPVKTDTQYFGPGTRLTVL.

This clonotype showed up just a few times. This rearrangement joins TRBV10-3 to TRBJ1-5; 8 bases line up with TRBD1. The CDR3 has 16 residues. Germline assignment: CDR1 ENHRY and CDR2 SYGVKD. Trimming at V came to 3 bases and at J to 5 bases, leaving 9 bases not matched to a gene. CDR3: CAISDPGQGFDQPQHF. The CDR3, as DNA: TGTGCCATCAGTGACCCCGGACAGGGATTCGATCAGCCCCAGCATTTT.

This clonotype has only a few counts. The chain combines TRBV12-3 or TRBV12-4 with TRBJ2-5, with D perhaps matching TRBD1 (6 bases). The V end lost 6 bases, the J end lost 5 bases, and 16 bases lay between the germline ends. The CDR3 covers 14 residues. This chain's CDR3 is CASSLGTYGETQYF. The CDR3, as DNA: TGTGCCAGCAGCTTGGGGACATATGGGGAGACCCAGTACTTC.

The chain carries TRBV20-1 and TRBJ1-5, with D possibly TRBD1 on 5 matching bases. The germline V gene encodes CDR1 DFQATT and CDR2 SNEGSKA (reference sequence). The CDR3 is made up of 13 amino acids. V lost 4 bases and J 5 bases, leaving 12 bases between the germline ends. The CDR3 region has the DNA TGCAGTGCTATCTCCGGGGCAGATCAGCCCCAGCATTTT. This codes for CSAISGADQPQHF.

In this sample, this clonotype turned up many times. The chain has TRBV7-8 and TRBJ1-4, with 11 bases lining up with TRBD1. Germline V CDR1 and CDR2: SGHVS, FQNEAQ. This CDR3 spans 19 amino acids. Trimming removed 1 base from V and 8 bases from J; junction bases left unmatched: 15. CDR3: CASSLGVLGQGVLGEKLFF. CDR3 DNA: TGTGCCAGCAGCTTAGGGGTTCTGGGACAGGGGGTTCTGGGCGAAAAACTGTTTTTT.

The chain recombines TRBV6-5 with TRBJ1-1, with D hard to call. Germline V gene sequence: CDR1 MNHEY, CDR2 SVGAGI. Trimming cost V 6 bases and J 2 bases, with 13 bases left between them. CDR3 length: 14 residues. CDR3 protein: CASRPGVRNTEAFF. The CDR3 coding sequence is TGTGCCAGCAGACCCGGTGTAAGAAACACTGAAGCTTTCTTT.

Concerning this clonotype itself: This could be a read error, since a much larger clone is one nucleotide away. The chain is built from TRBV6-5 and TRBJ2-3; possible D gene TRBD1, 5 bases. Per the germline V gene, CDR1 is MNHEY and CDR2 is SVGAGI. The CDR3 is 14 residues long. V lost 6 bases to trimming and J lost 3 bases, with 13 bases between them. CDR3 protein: CASSRASRTDTQYF. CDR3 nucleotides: TGTGCCAGCAGCAGGGCATCTAGGACAGATACGCAGTATTTT.

CDR3 sequence: CASSRPGTLETQYF. The CDR3 DNA follows: TGTGCCAGCAGTCGACCCGGGACACTCGAGACCCAGTACTTC. The genes are TRBV6-2 or TRBV6-3 and TRBJ2-5; D is possibly TRBD1 (6 bases). Germline V gene data show CDR1 as MNHEY and CDR2 as SVGEGT. V lost 5 bases, J lost 5 bases, and 15 bases lay in between. This CDR3 has 14 residues.